This record concerns one T cell receptor beta chain sequence. This clone was picked up a small number of times. Its antigen remains undetermined. Per-nucleotide qualities are absent, and no much larger clonotype sits a single base away. The data are from a study of blood T cell repertoires in COVID-19 (dated by TCRdb to the early 2020s). Regarding the research as a whole: Samples covering the acute and convalescent phases of COVID-19 were provided by collaborators in the United States, Italy and Spain. The material from the prospective study consisted of cDNA or gDNA derived from T cells, B-cell-depleted T cells, or PBMCs. Deeply sampled blood TCRbeta repertoires from subjects exposed to, actively infected with, or recovered from COVID-19 were included in the dataset. The repertoires were made available in a free public database intended to serve as a resource for research on the immune response to SARS-CoV-2. The samples were drawn from the first 160 participants of the ongoing ImmuneRACE study and from about 1,200 subjects provided by 6 global collaborators. The sample metadata nearly always contained a de-identified subject ID, COVID-19 status, age in years and sex. Where available, HLA class I and class II types were obtained from metadata supplied by the sample provider rather than from assay-based typing.

Broader findings and caveats from the paper: The amount of clinical and demographic metadata varied by source and participant and was provided uncurated.

TCRbeta CDR3 regions were amplified from genomic DNA using the immunoSEQ Assay, a bias-controlled multiplex PCR. The authors' pipeline ran thus. Nucleated cell counts per sample were estimated from amplification of reference gene primers within the assay. To quantify the absolute abundance of each unique TCRbeta CDR3 rearrangement, sequence reads were collapsed and filtered. For each sample, productive Simpson clonality was calculated by taking the square root of Simpson's diversity index across productive rearrangements. Not all clones reach the TCRdb copy of this immuneACCESS table, which keeps in-frame sequences only. Checked studies attribute under half of the gap to unresolved V genes and leave the rest unexplained. Clonal size and the V and J genes are those of that table, whereas D and trimming came from the DNA. Recorded for this sample are fewer than 80,000 clones; 75% to 90% of them occurred a single time. Roughly 2% of the sample lies in the top ten.

Inclusive of the bounding cysteine and phenylalanine, the CDR3 is 14 residues long. Only the CDR3 DNA stays, 42 bases, in frame from base 1. Taken from the germline V gene (reference sequence), the CDR1 and CDR2 loops are MNHEY and SMNVEV. Trimming removed 8 bases from V and 8 bases from J; the gene matches leave 7 bases unexplained. The collaborating institutions used their own protocols to collect whole blood in K2EDTA tubes. For TCRbeta analysis, collaborators shipped samples as frozen whole blood, isolated PBMCs, or DNA extracted from either of those sample types. Sequenced input: peripheral blood. This sequence originates from a young man with acute or convalescent COVID-19. The chain links TRBV27 with TRBJ2-1; TRBD1 lines up with 12 middle nucleotides. The CDR3 reads CASGDRGPVDEQFF. The sequenced DNA: TGTGCCAGCGGGGACAGGGGGCCGGTAGATGAGCAGTTCTTC.